Below are 20 T cell receptor beta chains sequenced from a single sample in a study of cytomegalovirus exposure and HLA in healthy donors. Primers for the PCR totalled 60 Vbeta and 13 Jbeta. Measured with immunoSEQ multiplex PCR; TCRdb has only the in-frame clones, and not every one. The profile shows 160,000 or so clones, less than 85% of them singletons. The source material was PBMCs. These receptor sequences come from a man aged 55 to 70 in good health and CMV-seronegative.

The chain recombines TRBV7-9 with TRBJ1-3; D might be TRBD1 (5 bases). There are 15 residues in the CDR3. Germline assignment: CDR1 SEHNR and CDR2 FQNEAQ (reference sequence). V was pared by 2 bases and J by 4 bases, with 12 bases between. Here the CDR3 reads CASSLRGTSGNTIYF. In DNA, the CDR3 is TGTGCCAGCAGCTTAAGGGGCACTTCGGGAAACACCATATATTTT.

The V gene is TRBV5-5, the J gene TRBJ1-1; tentatively, D is TRBD1 (5 bases). V lost 1 base, J lost 0 bases, and 7 bases lay in between. The CDR3 consists of 14 residues. CDR1 and CDR2 from the germline V gene are SGHKS and YYEKEE (reference sequence). Here the CDR3 DNA reads TGTGCCAGCAGCTTGCTACAGGTGAACACTGAAGCTTTCTTT. Its protein product is CASSLLQVNTEAFF.

This clone was counted a few times. The chain employs TRBV20-1 and TRBJ1-2; the D is unclear. The CDR3 is made up of 11 amino acids. The germline CDR1 and CDR2 sequences are DFQATT and SNEGSKA (reference sequence). Deletions cut 6 bases from V and 7 bases from J, with 12 bases between. Here the CDR3 reads CSAPYYGGYTF. The CDR3 nucleotides read TGCAGTGCCCCCTACTATGGTGGCTACACCTTC.

The V and J genes are TRBV6-5 and TRBJ1-6; D is possibly TRBD1 (6 bases). V gave up 6 bases and J gave up 8 bases, with 17 bases separating them. The CDR3 spans 15 residues. The germline V gene encodes CDR1 MNHEY and CDR2 SVGAGI. The CDR3 sequence: CASRTQGAGDSPLHF. CDR3 nucleotides: TGTGCCAGCAGAACCCAAGGGGCAGGGGATTCACCCCTCCACTTT.

The genes are TRBV19 and TRBJ1-2; perhaps TRBD1 as D (5 bases). The length of the CDR3 is 13 residues. V was trimmed by 3 bases and J by 6 bases, leaving 11 bases between them. Germline V CDR1 and CDR2: LNHDA, SQIVND (reference sequence). The CDR3 here is CASSIPGNHGYTF. CDR3 DNA: TGTGCCAGTAGTATCCCAGGGAATCATGGCTACACCTTC.

The chain carries TRBV10-3 and TRBJ1-5, with TRBD1 as a possible D gene (6 bases). Looked up from germline, CDR1 is ENHRY and CDR2 is SYGVKD. Trimming took off 5 bases at V and 3 bases at J, with 17 bases between the two ends. The CDR3 sequence is 16 residues long. CDR3 sequence (DNA): TGTGCCATCAGTAACCGAATGGGACAAGACAATCAGCCCCAGCATTTT. This sequence encodes CAISNRMGQDNQPQHF.

The chain joins TRBV7-2 to TRBJ2-7; TRBD1 matches 7 bases. The CDR3 runs 15 residues. V lost 0 bases, J lost 6 bases, and 8 bases stayed unmatched. From germline, CDR1 is SGHTA and CDR2 FQGNSA. The CDR3 reads CASSLAGQAVREQYF. As DNA, the CDR3 is TGTGCCAGCAGCTTAGCAGGACAGGCAGTTCGCGAGCAGTACTTC.

This clone occurred a few times. V is TRBV18 and J is TRBJ1-4; D remains unclear. This CDR3 has 14 residues. The germline V and J ends were trimmed by 3 bases and 5 bases, with 10 bases remaining between them. From germline, CDR1 is KGHSH and CDR2 LQKENI. CDR3 residues: CASSPSGVNEKLFF. In nucleotides, the CDR3 is TGTGCCAGCTCACCCTCCGGGGTAAATGAAAAACTGTTTTTT.

This clone was counted only a few times. This chain joins TRBV18 and TRBJ2-2; TRBD2 is a possible D gene (6 bases). CDR1 and CDR2 (germline): KGHSH, LQKENI. Trimming left V 5 bases short and J 5 bases short, with 12 bases between. The CDR3 runs to 14 residues. The CDR3: CASSSGVETGELFF. CDR3 DNA: TGTGCCAGCTCATCGGGGGTTGAGACCGGGGAGCTGTTTTTT.

The table lists this clone with a count of one. The rearrangement uses TRBV7-6 and TRBJ2-5; 11 nucleotides agree with TRBD2. The germline gives CDR1 SGHVS, CDR2 FNYEAQ. CDR3 size: 15 residues. The V and J ends lost 6 bases and 5 bases, in that order; junction bases with no gene match: 8. CDR3 amino acids: CASRPTSGGRETQYF. The CDR3 DNA reads as TGTGCCAGCAGACCAACTAGCGGGGGTAGGGAGACCCAGTACTTC.

This clone was picked up a small number of times. This rearrangement joins TRBV5-3 to TRBJ2-3, with TRBD2 matching 12 bases. TRBV5-3 falls under the ORF class, with uncertain function. The J segment lost 4 bases and the V segment lost 3 bases, leaving 3 bases of the junction unmatched. CDR3 length: 15 residues. The CDR3 DNA is TGTGCCAGAAGCTGGGGACTAGCGGGCCCAGATACGCAGTATTTT. This sequence encodes CARSWGLAGPDTQYF.

This chain links TRBV6-1 with TRBJ2-7, with a possible D match to TRBD2 (6 bases). The CDR3 has 15 residues. CDR1 and CDR2 (germline): MNHNS, SASEGT. V shed 0 bases and J shed 4 bases, with 13 bases lying between them. The CDR3 DNA reads as TGTGCCAGCAGTGAAGCCCCGGGACTCCAATACGAGCAGTACTTC. Its translation is CASSEAPGLQYEQYF.

This sequence joins TRBV4-2 and TRBJ2-4; D might be TRBD2 (5 bases). Looked up from germline, CDR1 is LGHNA and CDR2 is YNFKEQ. This CDR3 contains 15 residues. The ends were cut back, 1 base at V and 4 bases at J, with 11 bases in the middle. The CDR3 nucleotides are TGTGCCAGCAGCCAAGGGGCGGGCAGGAAAAACATTCAGTACTTC. This codes for CASSQGAGRKNIQYF.

This chain uses TRBV7-8 with TRBJ1-6, with D hard to call. The V gene lost 1 base and the J gene lost 12 bases, with 13 bases spanning the gap. The CDR3 contains 14 residues. CDR1 is SGHVS and CDR2 is FQNEAQ in the germline V gene. In nucleotides, the CDR3 is TGTGCCAGCAGCTTAGGGTCAGGTCCGAGACCCCTCCACTTT. This codes for CASSLGSGPRPLHF.

The chain is built from TRBV18 and TRBJ2-7; 8 bases match TRBD2. The CDR3 has 14 residues. J was trimmed by 6 bases and V by 1 base; bases with no gene match: 5. Germline loops: CDR1 KGHSH, CDR2 LQKENI. CDR3 loop: CASSPLAGRGEQYF. CDR3 DNA sequence: TGTGCCAGCTCACCACTAGCGGGAAGAGGCGAGCAGTACTTC.

The chain is built from TRBV30 and TRBJ2-2; 14 nucleotides match TRBD2. Looked up from germline, CDR1 is GTSNPN and CDR2 is SVGIG (reference sequence). This CDR3 is built from 15 residues. V shed 3 bases and J 8 bases; nucleotides not matched to a gene: 5. The CDR3: CAWSPGLAGVGELFF. In nucleotides, the CDR3 is TGTGCCTGGAGCCCGGGACTAGCGGGAGTAGGGGAGCTGTTTTTT. Supplemented by reference TRBV30 and TRBJ2-2, the full variable domain reads SQTIHQWPATLVQPVGSPLSLECTVEGTSNPNLYWYRQAAGRGLQLLFYSVGIGQISSEVPQNLSASRPQDRQFILSSKKLLLSDSGFYLCAWSPGLAGVGELFFGEGSRLTVL.

The genes are TRBV10-3 and TRBJ2-3, with D perhaps matching TRBD1 (7 bases). V dropped 6 bases and J dropped 3 bases, with 25 bases sitting between them. Germline V lookup: CDR1 ENHRY, CDR2 SYGVKD. This CDR3 spans 18 amino acids. This chain's CDR3 is CAIRAALLRTGGTDTQYF. DNA for the CDR3: TGTGCCATCAGGGCTGCGTTGCTCAGGACAGGAGGGACAGATACGCAGTATTTT.

This clone was observed a few times. V is TRBV6-1 and J is TRBJ2-7; perhaps TRBD2 as D (5 bases). Germline assignment: CDR1 MNHNS and CDR2 SASEGT. The V gene lost 5 bases and the J gene lost 11 bases, with 22 bases spanning the gap. The CDR3 covers 14 residues. CDR3 sequence: CASSSEQEARMKYF. The CDR3 nucleotides read TGTGCCAGCAGTTCCGAGCAGGAGGCGAGAATGAAGTACTTC.

This chain uses TRBV19 with TRBJ1-4; TRBD1 is a possible D gene (6 bases). The CDR3 is made up of 14 amino acids. CDR1 and CDR2 (germline): LNHDA, SQIVND (reference sequence). V lost 3 bases and J 7 bases, leaving 12 bases between the germline ends. CDR3 nucleotides: TGTGCCAGTAGTATCCGGGACATGAGTGAAAAACTGTTTTTT. Amino acids: CASSIRDMSEKLFF.

This chain uses TRBV7-6 with TRBJ1-4; the match to TRBD1 covers 9 bases. V dropped 0 bases and J dropped 0; count of bases not matched to a gene: 8. Germline assignment: CDR1 SGHVS and CDR2 FNYEAQ. This CDR3 contains 19 residues. This CDR3 is CASSLAPRTGVATNEKLFF. CDR3 nucleotide sequence: TGTGCCAGCAGCTTAGCCCCGAGGACAGGGGTCGCAACTAATGAAAAACTGTTTTTT.